The source of this T cell receptor (beta chain) is a study of blood T cell repertoires in COVID-19. About the research overall: Sample material is recorded as cDNA or gDNA derived from T cells, B-cell-depleted T cells, or PBMCs.

This clone was observed a few times. The germline V gene has CDR1 ENHRY and CDR2 SYGVKD. CDR3 length: 14 residues. Trimming shortened V by 2 bases and J by 8 bases, and 10 bases separated the two germline ends. Generated by immunoSEQ multiplex PCR, the TCRdb table keeps only in-frame clones and is missing some. The table lists about 300,000 clones, about 85% of them singletons, with 2% to 3% in the top ten. J is TRBJ1-6 and V is TRBV10-3, with no clear D. The TCR originated in a man between 18 and 29 years old with active or convalescent COVID-19. The sample taken for sequencing was peripheral blood. The DNA of the CDR3 is TGTGCCATCAGTGAGATGGGAGGTGATTCACCCCTCCACTTT. Protein: CAISEMGGDSPLHF.